The next 25 T cell receptor beta chains were all read from a single sample in a study of Ad26.COV2.S vaccination and SARS-CoV-2 variants (dated by TCRdb to the early 2020s). In light of the paper, this sample's treatment or condition label describes: roughly 18 received Ad26.COV2.S at low or high dose, single or two shots; several received placebo; per-sample allocation not given. For vaccine and placebo recipients, the sequenced repertoires came from samples collected on day 63 after the first injection. Libraries came from the immunoSEQ multiplex PCR assay. Not all clones reach the TCRdb copy of this immuneACCESS table, which keeps in-frame sequences only. Checked studies attribute under half of the gap to unresolved V genes and leave the rest unexplained. Counted in this sample were roughly 510,000 clones; around 90% of them appeared once. The top ten clonotypes cover 9.5% to 15% of the sample.

The sample here was peripheral blood, taken in a trial of Ad26.COV2.S vaccine versus placebo. The receptor set was obtained from a person aged 18 to 65 who received the Ad26.COV2.S COVID-19 vaccine or a placebo.

V and J are TRBV7-2 and TRBJ2-2, with TRBD1 matching 10 bases. Per the germline V gene, CDR1 is SGHTA and CDR2 is FQGNSA. Trimming took 5 bases from V and 7 from J; bases not matched to a gene: 10. The CDR3 spans 16 residues. This CDR3 is CASSPRQGAHNGELFF. CDR3 coding DNA: TGTGCCAGCAGCCCCCGACAGGGGGCGCATAACGGGGAGCTGTTTTTT.

V and J are TRBV15 and TRBJ2-2; D is perhaps TRBD1 (6 bases). The germline V gene has CDR1 LNHNV and CDR2 YYDKDF (reference sequence). The CDR3 has 14 residues. V was clipped by 7 bases and J by 2 bases, with 11 bases between them. CDR3 sequence (DNA): TGTGCCACCACCGCGGACAGAAACACCGGGGAGCTGTTTTTT. It translates to CATTADRNTGELFF. Looking up the rest from reference TRBV15 and TRBJ2-2 gives the full variable domain: DAMVIQNPRYQVTQFGKPVTLSCSQTLNHNVMYWYQQKSSQAPKLLFHYYDKDFNNEADTPDNFQSRRPNTSFCFLDIRSPGLGDTAMYLCATTADRNTGELFFGEGSRLTVL.

This chain uses TRBV7-9 with TRBJ1-1; 7 nucleotides line up with TRBD1. Trimming at V came to 1 base and at J to 0 bases, leaving 5 bases not matched to a gene. In germline, CDR1 is SEHNR, CDR2 FQNEAQ (reference sequence). The CDR3 contains 16 residues. The chain's CDR3 is CASSLGTGILNTEAFF. The CDR3 DNA sequence: TGTGCCAGCAGCTTAGGGACAGGCATTCTGAACACTGAAGCTTTCTTT.

The J gene is TRBJ2-1, the V gene TRBV11-2; 7 bases are shared with TRBD2. Germline CDR1 reads SGHAT; CDR2 reads FQNNGV. The CDR3 extends over 17 amino acids. The V gene end was trimmed by 5 bases and the J gene end by 8 bases; junction bases not matched to a gene: 18. The chain's CDR3 is CASSLNLGRGDWHEQFF. The CDR3, as DNA: TGTGCCAGCAGCCTAAACCTAGGCCGGGGGGATTGGCATGAGCAGTTCTTC.

The V gene is TRBV28, the J gene TRBJ1-1; D is unclear. Per germline, CDR1 MDHEN and CDR2 SYDVKM. The CDR3 has 13 residues. Trimming shortened V by 6 bases and J by 8 bases, and 16 bases separated the two germline ends. CDR3: CASSPQTAREAFF. In DNA form, the CDR3 reads TGTGCCAGCAGCCCGCAGACTGCGAGAGAAGCTTTCTTT.

A few counts support this clone. V usage is TRBV27 and J usage is TRBJ2-3; D remains unclear. V lost 5 bases and J lost 6, with 15 bases in between. The CDR3 is 14 residues long. The germline V gene has CDR1 MNHEY and CDR2 SMNVEV (reference sequence). CDR3 DNA: TGTGCCAGCAGTCCCGGGCCGGAAGTTGATACGCAGTATTTT. This sequence encodes CASSPGPEVDTQYF.

The chain joins TRBV5-1 to TRBJ1-4, with D perhaps TRBD1 (5 bases). This CDR3 has 15 residues. Per germline, CDR1 SGHRS and CDR2 YFSETQ. Trimming left V 4 bases short and J 7 bases short, with 17 bases between. The CDR3 loop is CASSPSAAGGEKLFF. The CDR3 bases are TGCGCCAGCAGCCCTTCGGCGGCGGGGGGTGAAAAACTGTTTTTT.

The rearrangement uses TRBV7-2 and TRBJ2-1; D uncertain. V dropped 1 base and J dropped 9 bases, with 4 bases sitting between them. Germline values: CDR1 SGHTA, CDR2 FQGNSA. The CDR3 is 11 amino acids. CDR3 sequence reads: CASSLVREQFF. The CDR3 DNA is TGTGCCAGCAGCTTAGTACGTGAGCAGTTCTTC.

This rearrangement joins TRBV4-3 to TRBJ1-1; tentative D call: TRBD1 (5 bases). The V gene lost 0 bases and the J gene lost 6 bases, with 11 bases spanning the gap. There are 14 residues in the CDR3. Germline loops: CDR1 LGHNA, CDR2 YSLEER. Written as DNA, the CDR3 is TGCGCCAGCAGCCAAGAGAATTCGGGACCTGAAGCTTTCTTT. This encodes CASSQENSGPEAFF.

The CDR3 spells CASSPNKLAGGYEQYF. In nucleotides, the CDR3 is TGCGCCAGCAGCCCCAACAAACTAGCGGGAGGCTACGAGCAGTACTTC. This chain joins TRBV4-3 and TRBJ2-7, with 12 bases identical to TRBD2. J was trimmed by 3 bases and V by 4 bases; bases with no gene match: 7. CDR3 length: 16 amino acids. CDR1 is LGHNA, CDR2 YSLEER, per germline.

J is TRBJ2-1 and V is TRBV18, with a tentative D call TRBD1 (6 bases). Germline assignment: CDR1 KGHSH and CDR2 LQKENI. The CDR3 loop spans 15 amino acids. Trimming pared 1 base from V and 5 bases from J, leaving 12 bases between. CDR3 sequence: CASSPRRRQDNEQFF. CDR3 DNA sequence: TGTGCCAGCTCACCACGAAGGCGACAGGACAATGAGCAGTTCTTC. Together with reference TRBV18 and TRBJ2-1, the CDR3 gives the full variable domain: NAGVMQNPRHLVRRRGQEARLRCSPMKGHSHVYWYRQLPEEGLKFMVYLQKENIIDESGMPKERFSAEFPKEGPSILRIQQVVRGDSAAYFCASSPRRRQDNEQFFGPGTRLTVL.

This sequence joins TRBV5-4 and TRBJ2-5; D perhaps matches TRBD1 (5 bases). V was clipped by 1 base and J by 5 bases, with 12 bases between them. Germline V gene lookup returns CDR1 SGHNT and CDR2 YYREEE (reference sequence). The CDR3 has 14 amino acids. The CDR3 DNA sequence: TGTGCCAGCAGCTTGAAAGGGGTGGAGGAGACCCAGTACTTC. It codes for CASSLKGVEETQYF.

This clone has just one count. This chain joins TRBV24-1 and TRBJ2-7; 7 positions agree with TRBD2. Per germline, CDR1 KGHDR and CDR2 SFDVKD. V lost 4 bases and J lost 5; bases outside the gene matches: 7. CDR3 size: 14 residues. The CDR3: CATSESGGKDEQYF. The CDR3 DNA reads as TGTGCCACCAGTGAGTCGGGGGGAAAGGACGAGCAGTACTTC.

J is TRBJ1-5 and V is TRBV11-2; D unclear. The V gene lost 5 bases and the J gene lost 4 bases, with 15 bases spanning the gap. Germline CDR1 and CDR2: SGHAT and FQNNGV. CDR3 length: 15 amino acids. The CDR3 region has the DNA TGTGCCAGCAGCGGCGGAATATTAGGGAATCAGCCCCAGCATTTT. The encoded protein is CASSGGILGNQPQHF.

This clone appeared a few times. The V and J genes are TRBV19 and TRBJ2-2, with a tentative D call TRBD2 (6 bases). This CDR3 spans 15 amino acids. With 7 bases removed from V and 1 base from J, the gap between germline ends came to 13 bases. Germline values: CDR1 LNHDA, CDR2 SQIVND (reference sequence). The DNA for the CDR3 is TGTGCCAGTATGAACCTAGCGCGGAACACCGGGGAGCTGTTTTTT. This codes for CASMNLARNTGELFF.

The chain couples TRBV30 to TRBJ2-7; 8 positions agree with TRBD2. Looked up from germline, CDR1 is GTSNPN and CDR2 is SVGIG (reference sequence). There are 14 residues in the CDR3. Germline trimming cut 8 bases from V and 4 bases from J; bases unmatched to any gene: 13. The chain's CDR3 is CAGSLGLEKYEQYF. For the CDR3, the DNA is TGTGCCGGAAGCCTGGGACTAGAGAAATACGAGCAGTACTTC.

The chain is built from TRBV10-3 and TRBJ2-7; 8 nucleotides match TRBD2. The V segment lost 5 bases and the J segment 3 bases; nucleotides outside the gene matches: 3. This CDR3 region has 13 residues. Germline CDR1 reads ENHRY; CDR2 reads SYGVKD. CDR3 in DNA: TGTGCCATCAGTAAGACTAGCGTCTACGAGCAGTACTTC. Protein sequence: CAISKTSVYEQYF.

CDR3: CATSDEPGPKTRGSYGYTF. CDR3 coding DNA: TGTGCCACCAGTGATGAACCGGGACCCAAAACAAGAGGGAGCTATGGCTACACCTTC. V usage is TRBV24-1 and J usage is TRBJ1-2; D may be TRBD1 (5 bases). This CDR3 region has 19 residues. Trimming removed 3 bases from V and 4 bases from J, with 26 bases in between. Germline V gene lookup returns CDR1 KGHDR and CDR2 SFDVKD.

The J gene is TRBJ2-2, the V gene TRBV12-3 or TRBV12-4, with D tentatively TRBD1 (5 bases). V lost 2 bases, J lost 6 bases, and 7 bases lay in between. The CDR3 runs to 13 residues. DNA of the CDR3: TGTGCCAGCAGTTTAACAGGCCCCGGGGAGCTGTTTTTT. This encodes CASSLTGPGELFF.

This chain links TRBV7-2 with TRBJ2-2, with D perhaps being TRBD1 or TRBD2 (5 bases each). In germline, CDR1 is SGHTA, CDR2 FQGNSA. This CDR3 has 16 residues. The V end lost 5 bases, the J end lost 0 bases, and 13 bases lay between the germline ends. This chain's CDR3 is CASSPRGSANTGELFF. As DNA, the CDR3 is TGTGCCAGCAGCCCCCGGGGCAGCGCGAACACCGGGGAGCTGTTTTTT.

V and J are TRBV4-2 and TRBJ1-1; D remains ambiguous. The CDR3 loop spans 13 amino acids. The ends were cut back, 1 base at V and 3 bases at J, with 6 bases in the middle. Germline loops: CDR1 LGHNA, CDR2 YNFKEQ. The CDR3 loop is CASSQVRDTEAFF. The CDR3 bases are TGTGCCAGCAGCCAAGTAAGGGACACTGAAGCTTTCTTT.

The chain is built from TRBV9 and TRBJ2-1; 10 bases agree with TRBD2. After removal of 2 bases from V and 6 bases from J, the junction contained 8 bases not matched to a gene. The CDR3 spans 16 residues. Germline lookup yields CDR1 SGDLS and CDR2 YYNGEE. CDR3 amino acids: CASSVVGAGGFNEQFF. The CDR3 DNA follows: TGTGCCAGCAGCGTCGTGGGAGCGGGAGGGTTCAATGAGCAGTTCTTC.

This chain joins TRBV30 and TRBJ2-3; 7 positions agree with TRBD2. Trimming took 0 bases from V and 4 from J; bases not matched to a gene: 7. The CDR3 is made up of 15 amino acids. Germline V gene lookup returns CDR1 GTSNPN and CDR2 SVGIG (reference sequence). CDR3 protein: CAWSVWAGESDTQYF. CDR3 coding DNA: TGTGCCTGGAGTGTATGGGCGGGAGAGTCAGATACGCAGTATTTT.

This chain connects TRBV6-2 or TRBV6-3 to TRBJ2-7, with TRBD1 matching over 8 bases. Germline assignment: CDR1 MNHEY and CDR2 SVGEGT. The V gene end was trimmed by 2 bases and the J gene end by 3 bases; junction bases not matched to a gene: 3. The CDR3 loop spans 14 amino acids. As DNA, the CDR3 is TGTGCCAGCAGTTACGGGGACAGGCTCTACGAGCAGTACTTC. It specifies CASSYGDRLYEQYF.

V and J are TRBV4-2 and TRBJ2-3; 8 bases line up with TRBD2. Germline CDR1 and CDR2: LGHNA and YNFKEQ. The CDR3 loop spans 16 amino acids. V gave up 4 bases and J gave up 6 bases; unmatched junction bases: 12. Here the CDR3 reads CASSRGTAGVLDTQYF. In nucleotides, the CDR3 is TGTGCCAGCAGCCGGGGTACAGCGGGAGTATTGGATACGCAGTATTTT.